The rows below give T cell receptor beta chains drawn from one sample of a study of blood T cell repertoires in COVID-19. Using immunoSEQ multiplex PCR, the repertoire was profiled, and TCRdb retains in-frame clones only, with some absent. The sample includes about 170,000 clones, approximately 85% seen only once; the top ten take 0.95% to 1.5%. Sequencing was performed on peripheral blood. These receptors were obtained from a man in his sixties who had recovered from COVID-19. CDR3s include the opening cysteine and the closing phenylalanine or tryptophan. A D gene is named only where the DNA matches it firmly.

D gene,J gene,V gene,CDR3 DNA,CDR3 protein
-,TRBJ2-3,TRBV7-9,TGTGCCAGCAGCTTAGACGGGGATATAGATACGCAGTATTTT,CASSLDGDIDTQYF
TRBD2,TRBJ2-1,TRBV20-1,TGCAGTGCTAGTGCCCTAGCGGGGGGGCTAGGGTCCTACAATGAGCAGTTCTTC,CSASALAGGLGSYNEQFF
-,TRBJ2-3,TRBV11-3,TGTGCCAGCAGCCTCCAGAACACAGATACGCAGTATTTT,CASSLQNTDTQYF
TRBD1,TRBJ2-1,TRBV10-3,TGTGCCATCAGTGAGAGGACAGGGCAAGATGAGCAGTTCTTC,CAISERTGQDEQFF
TRBD2,TRBJ2-5,TRBV6-5,TGTGCCAGCAGTTACCCTACAACTAGCGGCCAAGAGACCCAGTACTTC,CASSYPTTSGQETQYF
-,TRBJ1-1,TRBV2,TGTGCCAGCAGTGAAAGAGGGCTCACTGAAGCTTTCTTT,CASSERGLTEAFF
-,TRBJ1-2,TRBV5-5,TGTGCCAGCAGCTTTCTCCAGGCGACTGGCTACACCTTC,CASSFLQATGYTF
-,TRBJ2-7,TRBV5-8,TGTGCCAGCAGCCCCAGGGGGGTCTACGAGCAGTACTTC,CASSPRGVYEQYF
TRBD1,TRBJ1-2,TRBV3-1/TRBV3-2,TGTGCCAGCAGCCAAGATCTGACAGGGTCGGGTGGCTACACCTTC,CASSQDLTGSGGYTF
TRBD1,TRBJ1-4,TRBV2,TGTGCCAGCAGTTCACAGGGGAGTGCAACTAATGAAAAACTGTTTTTT,CASSSQGSATNEKLFF
TRBD2,TRBJ2-1,TRBV9,TGTGCCAGCAGCGCCGTTCTAGCGGGGGGCCGCTACAATGAGCAGTTCTTC,CASSAVLAGGRYNEQFF
-,TRBJ2-1,TRBV5-6,TGTGCCAGCAGCTTGAGTTTCAGTTCCTCCTACAATGAGCAGTTCTTC,CASSLSFSSSYNEQFF
TRBD1,TRBJ1-5,TRBV6-2/TRBV6-3,TGTGCCAGCAGTTACCGGGGACAGGCGATCAATCAGCCCCAGCATTTT,CASSYRGQAINQPQHF
-,TRBJ1-2,TRBV7-9,TGTGCCAGCAGCTTAGCGGGGGGGACTAACTATGGCTACACCTTC,CASSLAGGTNYGYTF
TRBD1,TRBJ1-1,TRBV7-9,TGTGCCAGCAGAGCCGGGACAGGGCGGAGCACTGAAGCTTTCTTT,CASRAGTGRSTEAFF
-,TRBJ2-5,TRBV18,TGTGCCAGCTCCCCAGGGGAGGACCTCCAGTACTTC,CASSPGEDLQYF